There are many counts of the clone carrying this T cell receptor beta chain. Its antigen remains unknown. Time point described: pre-sensitization, week 0. Described treatment: therapeutic diphenylcyclopropenone sensitization with weekly scalp DPC. The data belong to a study of human T cells and chemical hapten exposure. Study observations and caveats: Given that the donors had alopecia, their immune response may differ from that seen in healthy people.

Authors' methods: Per-sample TCR counts ranged from roughly 23,224 to 750,000, median around 100,000. TCRdb re-derived calls from the RACE reads in MiXCR, one entry per CDR3 protein. TCRdb, not the authors, supplied the V and J calls. The table records some 300,000 distinct CDR3 sequences, roughly 6% of them present only once. This TCR came from a woman between 18 and 29 years old with alopecia areata. Some clones in this sample may be carry-over from other donors' samples. The sequencing here drew on whole blood, taken in connection with sensitization to the hapten diphenylcyclopropenone (DPC).

In DNA, the CDR3 is TGTGCCAGCAGCCAAGGTCCTGGACAGGTTACTAATGAGCAGTTCTTC. Residues: CASSQGPGQVTNEQFF. The chain couples TRBV4-2 to TRBJ2-1; TRBD1 matches at 7 bases. The CDR3 length is 16 residues. J was trimmed by 7 bases and V by 1 base; bases with no gene match: 10. From germline, CDR1 is LGHNA and CDR2 YNFKEQ.